The entry that follows covers one TCR beta chain sequence. This clonotype showed up just once. Its antigen remains unidentified. Nothing much larger sits one base from this clone, and base qualities are not available. One read amounts to weak evidence. Exclusion was applied to patients with uncontrolled infections, other autoimmune diseases, pregnancy or lactation. Clinical symptoms, serum thyroxine and TRAb, thyroid ultrasound, and orbital computed tomography formed the basis for the diagnoses. Total RNA was extracted with Trizol reagent, and quality was checked on an Agilent 2100 Bioanalyzer. Its CDR3 holds 13 amino acids, cysteine through phenylalanine. CDR3 DNA only is kept here, 39 bases in frame from base 1. From a lookup of the germline V gene, CDR1 and CDR2 are SGHRS and YFSETQ. V is shortened by 0 bases, J by 3 bases, and the region joining them spans 6 bases. The TCR beta CDR3 regions were amplified from RNA transcripts. A first-round RT-PCR of the TCR CDR3 used the HTBI primer set with the Qiagen OneStep RT-PCR kit. The libraries were constructed in a second round of multiplex PCR and then size-selected and purified. Sequencing of the libraries was done on an Illumina HiSeq2000 using paired-end 100 bp reads. From the authors' description of their analysis: SOAPnuke was used to process the raw data, throwing out any read that contained adapters or uncalled bases, had a mean Phred below 15, or lacked an exact constant-primer or identifier match. COPE v1.2.5 was used to merge the high-quality paired reads, and each unique nucleotide sequence was defined as a clonotype. MiTCR v1.1 was used to align the clonotypes against IMGT TRBV, TRBD and TRBJ reference segments. Analysis was restricted to V-J combinations with a frequency above 0.0001, which covered over 98% of repertoires. A TCS score was defined as the ratio between F50 (clonal expansion) and ExV (chaos), using BLOSUM62-based TCRdist between CDR3 peptides within each V-J. Welch's t-statistics and random forest reduced just over 500 V-J features to roughly 13, which were used in a naive Bayes classifier (R e1071). The similarity between thyroid and blood repertoires was quantified using the Morisita-Horn index. TCRdb reanalyzed the raw reads on its own, using fastp at Q25 for trimming and MiXCR for clone calling, and kept in-frame beta chains. Every CDR3 protein is listed once, alongside the most common genes and DNA of its rows. The V and J calls come from TCRdb's annotation, not from the publication. The sample has roughly 500,000 distinct CDR3 sequences on record, 46% of them singletons. Around 20% of the sample goes to the ten largest clones.

The source of the sample is a study of T cells in Graves' hyperthyroidism and ophthalmopathy (dated by TCRdb to the late 2010s). The study in broad terms: TCR V-J signatures able to tell the groups apart were searched for in a discovery cohort of 90 to 100 patients, of whom roughly 42 had Graves' ophthalmopathy and roughly 58 had stable Graves' hyperthyroidism. Prospective prediction of ophthalmopathy was tested in an independent validation cohort consisting of fewer than 20 hyperthyroidism patients and some 16 patients who later progressed to ophthalmopathy. The 95 to 100 discovery patients were randomly divided into training and test sets at a 7:3 ratio. In roughly six Graves' hyperthyroidism patients, the study also compared T-cell repertoires from thyroid tissue with T-cell repertoires from blood. Following sampling, methimazole starting at 30 mg daily was given to hyperthyroidism patients, and high-dose intravenous methylprednisolone was given to ophthalmopathy patients. The paper describes TCR Vbeta CDR3 sequencing of 135 peripheral blood samples, made up of approximately 40 ophthalmopathy patients, 70 to 80 hyperthyroidism patients and some 17 progressor patients. General study outcomes and caveats: Most expanded thyroid clonotypes (frequency above 0.001) were also found in blood, which suggests that blood repertoires may mirror thyroid immune responses. Sample size was not statistically predetermined, and blinding of investigators to group allocation was not performed. Ophthalmopathy was separated from stable hyperthyroidism by a 13 V-J signature model, with 85% to 90% sensitivity and about 84% specificity obtained in cross-validation and 80%/75% obtained in testing. In validation, progression to ophthalmopathy was predicted by the model with nearly 71% sensitivity and approximately 78% specificity, a median of roughly six months before onset.

The TCR originated in an adult woman with Graves' disease, either hyperthyroidism or ophthalmopathy (not recorded which). Sequenced input: peripheral blood or thyroid tissue (not recorded which). The chain is assembled from TRBV5-1 and TRBJ1-2, with the D gene not confidently named. The CDR3 protein sequence reads: CASSLGDDYGYTF. The DNA is as follows: TGCGCCAGCAGCTTGGGCGATGACTATGGCTACACCTTC.